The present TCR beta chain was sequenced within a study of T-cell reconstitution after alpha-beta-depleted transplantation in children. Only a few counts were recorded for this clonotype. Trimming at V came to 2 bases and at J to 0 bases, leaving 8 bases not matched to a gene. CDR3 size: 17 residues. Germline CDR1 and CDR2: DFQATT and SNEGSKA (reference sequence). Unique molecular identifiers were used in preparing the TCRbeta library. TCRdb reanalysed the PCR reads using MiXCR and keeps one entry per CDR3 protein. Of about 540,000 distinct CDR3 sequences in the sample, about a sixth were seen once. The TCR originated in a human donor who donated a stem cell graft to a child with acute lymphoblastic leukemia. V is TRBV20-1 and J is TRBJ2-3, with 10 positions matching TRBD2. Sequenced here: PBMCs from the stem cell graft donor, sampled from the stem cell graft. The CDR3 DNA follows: TGCAGTGCTAGACGTAGGCTAGCGGGAGCCAGCACAGATACGCAGTATTTT. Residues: CSARRRLAGASTDTQYF.